The clone carrying this TCR beta chain occurred a few times. Its antigen remains unidentified. Libraries were made from TCR beta cDNA, and they carried unique molecular identifiers. Using its own MiXCR run on the PCR reads, TCRdb lists one record per CDR3 protein. Found here are approximately 770,000 distinct CDR3 sequences, around 42% of them singletons; the top ten hold just under 5%. This entry belongs to a study of post-analysis software for immune sequencing data. Overall study: The courses of disease that were included comprised relapsing-remitting, secondary progressive and progressive-relapsing multiple sclerosis.

Germline V lookup: CDR1 SEHNR, CDR2 FQNEAQ (reference sequence). Trimming pared 5 bases from V and 4 bases from J, leaving 20 bases between. This CDR3 region has 16 residues. Whole-study results and caveats: TRBV5-6, TRBV5-1 and TRBV20-1 were among roughly five TRBV segments more frequent in patients than controls. Clustering by F measure revealed strong co-clustering among samples prepared together in one batch.

Sequenced: blood. This clonotype was obtained from a girl aged 10-17 years with multiple sclerosis. The chain is built from TRBV7-9 and TRBJ2-5; perhaps D is TRBD1 or TRBD2 (5 bases each). CDR3 bases: TGTGCCAGCAGCCCTAGGGCTTCCCTTGGGGGAGAGACCCAGTACTTC. As protein: CASSPRASLGGETQYF.